These 22 T cell receptor beta chains were all obtained from the same sample, sequenced in a study of T-cell memory formation after mild COVID-19 (dated by TCRdb to the early 2020s). Library generation was performed with 5' RACE. Instrument on record: Illumina NovaSeq 6000. TCRdb trimmed the raw reads at Q25, called clones with MiXCR and kept productive beta chains. Every CDR3 protein is listed once, alongside the most common genes and DNA of its rows. In this sample the table shows more than 450,000 distinct CDR3 sequences, under 20% of which occur a single time. The top ten constitute 12% of the sample. Sequenced input: PBMCs or a T cell subset sorted from them (not recorded which). These receptors were collected from an adult woman who had mild COVID-19 (a few samples of this study predate the infection). The sample titles of this study are shuffled in the database, so cell type and time point are left out; the donor was told from shared clones.

This clonotype was counted between two and nine times. This chain connects TRBV3-1 to TRBJ2-5; TRBD1 might be the D (6 bases). CDR3 size: 13 residues. Germline-derived CDR1 and CDR2 are LGHDT and YNNKEL (reference sequence). The V and J ends lost 2 bases and 5 bases respectively, with 9 bases between them. This chain's CDR3 is CASSQQGLETQYF. CDR3 sequence (DNA): TGTGCCAGCAGCCAACAGGGGTTGGAGACCCAGTACTTC.

The chain combines TRBV6-1 with TRBJ2-5, with D perhaps given as TRBD1 or TRBD2 (6 bases each). Per germline, CDR1 MNHNS and CDR2 SASEGT. This CDR3 contains 12 residues. CDR3 bases: TGTGTCCGGGGGCGGAACCAAGAGACCCAGTACTTC. This gives the protein CVRGRNQETQYF.

This clonotype appeared a few times. The V gene is TRBV7-3, the J gene TRBJ1-2, with unresolved D. The V gene's germline CDR1 is SGHTA and CDR2 FQGTGA. The V end was cut by 9 bases, the J end by 6 bases, with 17 bases between. The CDR3 runs to 13 residues. CDR3 coding DNA: TGTGCCAGGGAGGGTAGACGATTTAATGGCTACACCTTC. This encodes CAREGRRFNGYTF.

The gene calls are TRBV7-2 and TRBJ2-5; D remains unclear. CDR1 is SGHTA and CDR2 is FQGNSA in the germline V gene. Between the trimmed V and J ends, which lost 7 bases and 5 bases, there was a span of 17 bases. The CDR3 covers 14 residues. The CDR3 DNA follows: TGTGCCAGCAAACTAATCACAGAGATGGAGACCCAGTACTTC. Translation: CASKLITEMETQYF.

This clonotype occurred many times. The V and J genes are TRBV7-6 and TRBJ2-2; D ambiguous. Trimming left V 5 bases short and J 0 bases short, with 10 bases between. From germline, CDR1 is SGHVS and CDR2 FNYEAQ. This CDR3 has 15 amino acids. The CDR3 protein is CASSVGSPNTGELFF. CDR3 nucleotide sequence: TGTGCCAGCAGCGTTGGGTCCCCGAACACCGGGGAGCTGTTTTTT.

In this sample, this clonotype turned up a few times. The V call is TRBV3-1, the J call TRBJ1-1; maybe TRBD1 (6 bases). Trimming removed 2 bases at V and 8 bases at J, with 12 bases between. The CDR3 sequence is 13 residues long. Germline CDR1 reads LGHDT; CDR2 reads YNNKEL (reference sequence). The CDR3 region is CASSQPPGVEAFF. The CDR3 DNA is TGTGCCAGCAGCCAACCCCCAGGGGTCGAAGCTTTCTTT.

This clonotype was seen a handful of times. J is TRBJ2-4 and V is TRBV7-8; perhaps TRBD2 as D (6 bases). Trimming took off 2 bases at V and 0 bases at J, with 8 bases between the two ends. This CDR3 contains 15 residues. CDR1 is SGHVS, CDR2 FQNEAQ, per germline. The DNA for the CDR3 is TGTGCCAGCAGCTTAATGGAGGGAGCCAAAAACATTCAGTACTTC. It codes for CASSLMEGAKNIQYF.

This clonotype was found many times. V usage is TRBV5-1 and J usage is TRBJ2-7, with D possibly called TRBD1 or TRBD2 (5 bases each). CDR1 is SGHRS and CDR2 is YFSETQ in the germline V gene. The CDR3 contains 14 residues. Trimming removed 4 bases at V and 1 base at J, with 12 bases between. The chain's CDR3 is CASSPRDGSYEQYF. The CDR3 DNA reads as TGCGCCAGCAGCCCAAGGGACGGTTCCTACGAGCAGTACTTC.

This clonotype was seen a handful of times. This rearrangement joins TRBV2 to TRBJ1-2; a weak D match, TRBD1 (5 bases). The V gene's germline CDR1 is SNHLY and CDR2 FYNNEI. The V and J ends lost 7 bases and 3 bases respectively, with 15 bases between them. The CDR3 length is 14 residues. CDR3 sequence reads: CASTSRGKDYGYTF. The CDR3 DNA follows: TGTGCCAGCACCAGTCGGGGGAAGGACTATGGCTACACCTTC.

Only a few counts were recorded for this clonotype. This chain joins TRBV6-5 and TRBJ1-6; TRBD1 matches at 8 bases. Losses at the gene ends were 5 bases for V and 9 bases for J; bases not matched to a gene: 9. CDR1 and CDR2 (germline): MNHEY, SVGAGI. This CDR3 has 15 amino acids. The CDR3: CASSRRTGNGSPLHF. CDR3 sequence (DNA): TGTGCCAGCAGTCGCCGGACAGGGAATGGTTCACCCCTCCACTTT.

The chain links TRBV19 to TRBJ2-5, with no clear D. This CDR3 contains 11 residues. Between the trimmed V and J ends, which lost 4 bases and 5 bases, there was a span of 5 bases. The germline gives CDR1 LNHDA, CDR2 SQIVND (reference sequence). The CDR3 sequence is CASSTSETQYF. The CDR3 region has the DNA TGTGCCAGTAGTACGAGCGAGACCCAGTACTTC.

This clonotype was observed a handful of times. This rearrangement joins TRBV6-2 or TRBV6-3 to TRBJ2-7; D is perhaps TRBD1 (5 bases). The germline V and J ends were trimmed by 8 bases and 6 bases, with 11 bases remaining between them. Germline values: CDR1 MNHEY, CDR2 SVGEGT. The CDR3 sequence is 11 residues long. This chain's CDR3 is CASAQGIEQYF. CDR3 bases: TGTGCCAGCGCCCAGGGTATCGAGCAGTACTTC.

This clonotype has a handful of counts. V is TRBV29-1 and J is TRBJ1-2; D is unresolved. The V gene lost 4 bases and the J gene lost 6 bases, with 15 bases spanning the gap. The CDR3 spans 13 residues. From germline, CDR1 is SQVTM and CDR2 ANQGSEA. Here the CDR3 reads CSVVNPWVDGYTF. The CDR3 coding sequence is TGCAGCGTTGTAAATCCGTGGGTGGATGGCTACACCTTC.

This clonotype showed up just a few times. In nucleotides, the CDR3 is TGCGCCAGCAGACATGGGCAAGAGACCCAGTACTTC. Translating gives CASRHGQETQYF. This rearrangement joins TRBV5-1 to TRBJ2-5; D is undetermined. The CDR3 is made up of 12 amino acids. V was clipped by 5 bases and J by 2 bases, with 7 bases between them. Germline CDR1 and CDR2: SGHRS and YFSETQ.

The gene calls are TRBV6-5 and TRBJ2-2, with 7 bases lining up with TRBD2. Germline trimming cut 7 bases from V and 2 bases from J; bases unmatched to any gene: 10. The CDR3 extends over 16 amino acids. The germline gives CDR1 MNHEY, CDR2 SVGAGI. In nucleotides, the CDR3 is TGTGCCAGCACCCAATTGGGCGGGAGAAACACCGGGGAGCTGTTTTTT. Amino acid sequence: CASTQLGGRNTGELFF.

Many counts were recorded for this clonotype. V gene TRBV6-5 combines with J gene TRBJ2-7; D possibly uses TRBD1 or TRBD2 (6 bases each). Trimming took 0 bases from V and 7 from J, leaving 16 bases between them. Per germline, CDR1 MNHEY and CDR2 SVGAGI. This CDR3 is built from 15 residues. The CDR3 region is CASSYSEEGGREQYF. The CDR3 DNA is TGTGCCAGCAGTTACTCGGAAGAGGGGGGTAGAGAGCAGTACTTC.

The chain links TRBV10-3 to TRBJ2-1, with D possibly being TRBD2 (5 bases). CDR1 ENHRY and CDR2 SYGVKD come from the germline V gene. CDR3 length equals 18 residues. Deletions cut 0 bases from V and 8 bases from J, with 23 bases between. Here the CDR3 reads CAISESAVIEPSLDEQFF. CDR3 sequence (DNA): TGTGCCATCAGTGAGTCAGCTGTGATAGAGCCTAGCCTCGATGAGCAGTTCTTC.

This clonotype was counted only a few times. V is TRBV5-6 and J is TRBJ2-7; TRBD2 agrees at 16 bases. The CDR3 totals 18 residues. Losses at the gene ends were 3 bases for V and 1 base for J; bases not matched to a gene: 7. The germline gives CDR1 SGHDT, CDR2 YYEEEE. This CDR3 is CASSSGTSGRAFSYEQYF. As DNA, the CDR3 is TGTGCCAGCAGCTCAGGGACTAGCGGGAGGGCCTTTTCCTACGAGCAGTACTTC.

V gene TRBV7-9 combines with J gene TRBJ2-3; D possibly corresponds to TRBD2 (5 bases). This CDR3 is built from 14 residues. Trimming cost V 3 bases and J 0 bases, with 7 bases left between them. Per the germline V gene, CDR1 is SEHNR and CDR2 is FQNEAQ (reference sequence). CDR3 sequence (DNA): TGTGCCAGCAGCTTTAGCGTTAGCACAGATACGCAGTATTTT. As protein: CASSFSVSTDTQYF. Full variable domain (outside the CDR3, taken from reference TRBV7-9 and TRBJ2-3): DTGVSQNPRHKITKRGQNVTFRCDPISEHNRLYWYRQTLGQGPEFLTYFQNEAQLEKSRLLSDRFSAERPKGSFSTLEIQRTEQGDSAMYLCASSFSVSTDTQYFGPGTRLTVL.

This clonotype has a handful of counts. The chain combines TRBV7-3 with TRBJ2-2, with 8 bases identical to TRBD1. Germline lookup yields CDR1 SGHTA and CDR2 FQGTGA. Trimming took 1 base from V and 2 from J; bases not matched to a gene: 3. The CDR3 spans 16 residues. Here the CDR3 DNA reads TGTGCCAGCAGCTTAAGGGACAGGCGTAACACCGGGGAGCTGTTTTTT. As protein: CASSLRDRRNTGELFF.

This clonotype came up many times. V usage is TRBV6-5 and J usage is TRBJ1-1; possible D gene TRBD1, 6 bases. V shed 0 bases and J shed 5 bases, with 16 bases lying between them. The CDR3 extends over 16 amino acids. Germline CDR1 MNHEY, CDR2 SVGAGI. The CDR3, as DNA: TGTGCCAGCAGTTACTCGATTGCAGGGGAAGGTACTGAAGCTTTCTTT. This gives the protein CASSYSIAGEGTEAFF.

This clonotype was observed at least ten times. The V gene is TRBV3-1, the J gene TRBJ2-3, with D unclear. Germline V gene sequence: CDR1 LGHDT, CDR2 YNNKEL (reference sequence). V lost 0 bases and J 3 bases, leaving 10 bases between the germline ends. This CDR3 has 15 amino acids. The CDR3: CASSQDHGRTDTQYF. CDR3 nucleotides: TGTGCCAGCAGCCAAGATCACGGAAGGACAGATACGCAGTATTTT.